One T cell receptor (beta chain) is described in this entry. No cognate antigen has been identified for it. Nothing much larger sits one base from this clone, and base qualities are not available. Libraries were constructed by the immunoSEQ multiplex PCR assay. The multiplex PCR relied on a mix of 60 forward primers for TCR Vbeta segments and 13 reverse primers for TCR Jbeta segments. Amplification of the CDR3 region of rearranged TCR beta genes was performed with a multiplex PCR assay on genomic DNA. The amplified TCR beta libraries were sequenced on the Illumina HiSeq System as 87-base-pair reads. The published analysis was carried out like this. A later analysis counted about 82 million unique TCR beta chains across the 650 to 700 repertoires, and 9.5 million to 11 million of these chains were shared by at least two donors. Raw reads were error-corrected and collapsed into unique sequences by a nearest-neighbor algorithm in which closely related sequences were merged to remove PCR and sequencing errors. Alignment of CDR3 sequences to IMGT reference sequences was used to assign V, D and J gene segments. For a sequence to be retained, a match of at least six nucleotides to both a V gene segment and a J gene segment was required. Rearrangements were called productive when the CDR3 lacked stop codons and stayed in frame with V and J; all others were non-productive. CDR3 was defined by IMGT convention, running from the second conserved V-encoded cysteine to the conserved J-encoded phenylalanine. The earlier analysis of about 560 of the donors excluded any sequence lacking an unambiguous match to a single V gene segment. In an earlier analysis of 500 to 750 of the donors, V segments were called functional above 56.7% productive rearrangements and were called segregating when the between-donor standard deviation exceeded 5%. A statistical classification framework was built to diagnose cytomegalovirus status from the catalog of TCR beta chain sequences. In a later analysis, TCR nucleotide sequences were compared against IMGT/GENE-DB human TR gene sequences so that V and J genes could be assigned. Using the TCRdist pipeline, a later analysis assigned CDR3 sequences along with most-parsimonious VDJ recombination scenarios. In a later analysis, every TCR beta chain was defined by the combination of its CDR3 amino acid sequence and its V-gene family, and reads without a unique V-gene family were dropped. A later analysis removed several hundred highly shared, low-generation-probability nucleotide sequences to deal with suspected cross-contamination and a sequencing artifact. In a later analysis, a clonal expansion index was calculated for each public chain from normalized within-repertoire ranks of inferred template counts. Generation probabilities in a later analysis came from a VDJ recombination model fitted to out-of-frame rearrangements, and those results were checked against IGoR. Hypergeometric tests were used in a later analysis to score TCR-TCR, TCR-HLA and TCR-CMV co-occurrence, with a repertoire-size bias correction applied to the TCR pairs. A later analysis estimated false discovery rates by permuting HLA or CMV assignments 20 times. A later analysis grouped co-occurring TCRs with DBSCAN, adding TCRdist sequence similarity when clustering within HLA-allele-positive subsets. Repertoires with fewer than 30,000 or more than 120,000 public chains, plus five repertoires with anomalous nucleotide sharing, were excluded from co-occurrence clustering. The immuneACCESS repertoire file appears here via TCRdb, limited to in-frame rearrangements. These files lack a portion of the clones; in checked studies, under half of the deficit traces to unresolved V genes, and the cause of the others is not known. V and J calls and clone size come straight from that table; D and trimming were deduced from the DNA. This sample lists about 76,000 clones; 79% were detected once. The ten top clones hold 2.5% of the sample.

In total, approximately 610 healthy bone marrow donors made up the cohort. At the time of sampling, every cohort member was nominally healthy, though immune exposures that went unrecorded were likely present. The donor tested CMV seronegative and was one of the 352 seronegative cohort members. Every donor gave a peripheral blood sample, and the peripheral blood mononuclear cells from that sample were used for TCR beta sequencing. Genomic DNA extraction from the blood cell samples was performed with the Qiagen DNeasy Blood Extraction Kit. The data stem from a study of cytomegalovirus exposure and HLA in healthy donors (dated by TCRdb to 2016 to 2017). About the full investigation: In an earlier analysis of 587 of the donors, 276 Gb of sequence data and approximately 100 million unique TCR beta sequences from some 170 million T cells were reported. An early release covering 550 to 650 HLA-typed donors comprised about 290 gigabases of sequencing data and 65 million to 100 million unique TCR sequences. The genetic ancestry cluster associated with self-reported Caucasian donors included about 81% of the roughly 360 genotyped donors. The study aimed to test whether cataloging public T cell receptors could reveal signatures of past pathogen exposure. The study profiled the T cell repertoires of hundreds of subjects by immunosequencing and related them to cytomegalovirus serostatus. Along with the approximately 650-subject first cohort, a separate validation cohort of roughly 110 different subjects was used. To predict cytomegalovirus infection status, the study brought together high-throughput TCR immunosequencing, statistical association of individual TCRs with disease status, and machine learning. In a later analysis, previously published TCR beta repertoires from more than 500 donors were re-analyzed and high-resolution HLA genotyping was added so that TCR occurrence patterns could be studied. Rather than drawing on any new phenotypic data, the later analysis identified candidate immune exposures from TCR beta sequences and the way those sequences occurred across donors. To decide whether each TCR beta V gene segment behaved as functional or pseudogenic, an earlier analysis of 587 of the donors relied on high-throughput TCR beta sequencing. Donor age, sex, ethnicity and CMV serostatus were compiled alongside the repertoire data. Genome-wide SNP genotypes for about 65% of the roughly 670 donors were used in a later genetic analysis, which treated that subset as a discovery cohort. Every discovery cohort repertoire had been produced on one sequencing platform. HLA typing covered class I and class II loci at four-digit resolution. The number of donors typed differed by locus, with roughly 620-630 for A, B, C, DRB1 and DQB1, roughly 520 for DQA1, over 600 for DPA1, and 472 for DPB1. Because of strong linkage in the cohort, roughly five DR-DQ haplotypes were treated as single units for association and clustering. Among about 390 genotyped donors of the cohort, an average of roughly 240,000 unique TCR beta nucleotide sequences were sequenced per donor, around a sixth of them non-productive. Here is what the overall study found, with its caveats: An association between a missense DCLRE1C variant and V-gene and J-gene trimming of TCR beta chains was found in a later genetic analysis and replicated in an independent cohort. When HLA alleles, especially DR and DQ, strongly co-occurred, TCR associations were difficult to assign to individual alleles. In a later analysis, the rate of TCR association differed among HLA loci, with DRB1 alleles having the most associated TCRs and HLA-C alleles having the fewest. Because HLA typing was unavailable for some donors at each locus, only the typed subset was used in association tests. The study listed 164 TCR beta chains as associated with cytomegalovirus. A further reported finding was that TCR beta sequences accurately predicted the HLA-A and HLA-B alleles for most subjects in the first cohort. Specific HLA alleles were associated with more than 15,000 TCR beta sequences at a false discovery rate of 0.05 in a later analysis. A later analysis found that HLA-associated TCR beta chains were more clonally expanded and had lower generation probabilities than equally common non-associated chains. In vitro tests confirmed that a few of the cytomegalovirus-associated TCR beta chains recognize cytomegalovirus antigens. For the cohort, immune exposure information was limited to CMV serostatus. A cluster of highly shared sequence variants was judged likely to be a technical artifact of the sequencing pipeline. A later analysis reported that several top co-occurrence clusters appeared linked to parvovirus B19, influenza, CMV and Epstein-Barr virus. Most TCR sequences were seen in very few donors, while some public TCRs were found in many individuals. Because counts were too low, about 18 rarely observed V segments, including chromosome 9 orphons, were left out of the earlier analysis of 500 to 750 of the donors. Most CMV-associated TCR beta chains appeared to be HLA-restricted in a later analysis, and the HLA associations seemed to be driven largely by CMV exposure. The classifier was reported to diagnose cytomegalovirus status with high specificity and sensitivity in both the original cohort and the validation cohort. It was suggested by the authors that the approach could potentially be generalized to other disease states and immunological phenotypes. Correlated functional status among segregating V segments might reflect linkage disequilibrium, but an unknown experimental factor could not be ruled out. Roughly uniform sequencing depth across donors was assumed in presence/absence analyses, although this assumption may not hold. According to a later genetic analysis, donors in an Asian-associated ancestry cluster had fewer N-insertions in productive TCRs than the approximately 690-donor mean. An earlier analysis of some 560 of the donors showed that most TCR beta V segments appeared in productive rearrangements either about 90% or about 30% of the time, which broadly matched IMGT annotations. In this cohort, only TCR beta chains were sequenced, and detectable features were limited by the absence of alpha or paired-chain data.

The clonotype was recovered from a young man in good health and CMV-seronegative. Sequencing was done on a sample of PBMCs.

The DNA reads TGCGCCAGCCGACAACTTCAATCCACCGGGGAGCTGTTTTTT. This is translated as CASRQLQSTGELFF. Rearrangement joined TRBV5-1 to TRBJ2-2; the D gene identity is not certain. CDR1 and CDR2 are drawn from the germline V gene: SGHRS, YFSETQ. Relative to germline, V is 7 bases shorter and J is 4 bases shorter, with 14 bases between their ends. Its CDR3 holds 14 amino acids, cysteine through phenylalanine. The sequence is cut down to CDR3 DNA, 42 bases in frame from base 1.